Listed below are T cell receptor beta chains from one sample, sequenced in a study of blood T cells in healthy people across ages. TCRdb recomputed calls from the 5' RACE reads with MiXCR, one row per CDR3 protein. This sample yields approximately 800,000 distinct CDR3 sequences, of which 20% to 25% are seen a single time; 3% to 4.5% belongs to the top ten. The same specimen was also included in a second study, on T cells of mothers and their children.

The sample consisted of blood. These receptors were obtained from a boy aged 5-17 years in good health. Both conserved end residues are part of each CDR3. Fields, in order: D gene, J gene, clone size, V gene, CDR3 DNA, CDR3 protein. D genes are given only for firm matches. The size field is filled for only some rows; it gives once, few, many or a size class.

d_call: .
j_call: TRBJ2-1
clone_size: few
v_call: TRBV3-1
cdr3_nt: TGTGCCAGCAGCCAAGGCCCGAGCGGGCCCTCCTACAATGAGCAGTTCTTC
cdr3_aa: CASSQGPSGPSYNEQFF

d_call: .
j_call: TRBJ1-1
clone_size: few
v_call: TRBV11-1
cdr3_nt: TGTGCCAGCAGCTTAGCGGAGGGAACGGAAGCTTTCTTT
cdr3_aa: CASSLAEGTEAFF

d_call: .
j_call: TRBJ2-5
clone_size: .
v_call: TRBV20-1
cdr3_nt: TGCAGTGCTAGTGTTCTCCAAGAGACCCAGTACTTC
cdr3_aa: CSASVLQETQYF

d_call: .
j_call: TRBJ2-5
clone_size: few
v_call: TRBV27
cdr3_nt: TGTGCCAGCAGTTTATTTTCCCCGGGCACTCCGACAGGCCAAGAGACCCAGTACTTC
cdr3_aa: CASSLFSPGTPTGQETQYF

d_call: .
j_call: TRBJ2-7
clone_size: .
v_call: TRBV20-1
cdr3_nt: TGCAGTGCTAGAGAATTTGGCGGCGAGCAGTACTTC
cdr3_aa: CSAREFGGEQYF

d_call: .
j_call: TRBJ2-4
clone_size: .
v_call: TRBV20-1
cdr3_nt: TGCAGTGCTATCCACGGGGCGGGGCTGGGCAAAAACATTCAGTACTTC
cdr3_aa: CSAIHGAGLGKNIQYF

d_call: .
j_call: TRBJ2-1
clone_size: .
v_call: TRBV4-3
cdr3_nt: TGCGCCAGCAGCCACGGAAGAGGGGTCGGTGGGCAGTTCTTC
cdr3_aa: CASSHGRGVGGQFF

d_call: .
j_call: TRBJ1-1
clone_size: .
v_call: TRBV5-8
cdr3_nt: TGTGCCAGCAGCCTAGGACGGTTGAACACTGAAGCTTTCTTT
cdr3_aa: CASSLGRLNTEAFF

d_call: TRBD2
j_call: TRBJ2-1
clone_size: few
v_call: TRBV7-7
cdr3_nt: TGTGCTAGCAGCCCGGGACTAGCGGGAGCCTATGAGCAGTTCTTC
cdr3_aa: CASSPGLAGAYEQFF

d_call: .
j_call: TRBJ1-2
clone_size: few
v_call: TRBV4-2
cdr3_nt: TGTGCCAGCAGCCAAGTCGAGGAGGCCTTCTATGGCTACACCTTC
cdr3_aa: CASSQVEEAFYGYTF

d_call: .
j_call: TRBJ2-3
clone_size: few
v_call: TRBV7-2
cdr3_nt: TGTGCCAGCACCCAAAGTAGCGCCAGAGCCCCCACAGATACGCAGTATTTT
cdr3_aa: CASTQSSARAPTDTQYF

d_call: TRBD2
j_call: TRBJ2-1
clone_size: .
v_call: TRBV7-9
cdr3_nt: TGTGCCAGCAGCTTCGGGACTAGCGGGGGGTCAGAGTTCTTC
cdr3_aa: CASSFGTSGGSEFF

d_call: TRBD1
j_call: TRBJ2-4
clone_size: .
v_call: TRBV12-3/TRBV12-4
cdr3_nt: TGTGCCAGCAGTTTCAGAAGTACAGGGGGCGTTGCCAAAAACATTCAGTACTTC
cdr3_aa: CASSFRSTGGVAKNIQYF

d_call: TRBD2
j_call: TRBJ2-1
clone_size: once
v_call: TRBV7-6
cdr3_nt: TGTGCCACCGGTAGCCTAGCGGGCAGGAATGAGCAGTTCTTC
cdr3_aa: CATGSLAGRNEQFF

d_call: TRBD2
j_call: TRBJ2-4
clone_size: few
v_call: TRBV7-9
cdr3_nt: TGTGCCAGCAGCCCAACGGGGGGGTTGGTAAACATTCAGTACTTC
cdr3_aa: CASSPTGGLVNIQYF

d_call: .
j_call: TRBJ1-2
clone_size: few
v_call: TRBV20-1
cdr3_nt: TGCAGTGCTAGAAGTAGGCCCCTCCCCAACTATGGCTACACCTTC
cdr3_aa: CSARSRPLPNYGYTF

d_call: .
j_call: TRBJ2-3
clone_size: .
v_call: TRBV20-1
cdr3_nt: TGCAGTGCTCCCCCCGGCGGGAGCACAGATACGCAGTATTTT
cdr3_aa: CSAPPGGSTDTQYF

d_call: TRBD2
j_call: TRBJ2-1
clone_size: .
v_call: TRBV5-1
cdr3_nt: TGCGCCAGCAGCTGGACTAGCGGGAACTCCCTCGGGGAGCAGTTCTTC
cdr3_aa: CASSWTSGNSLGEQFF

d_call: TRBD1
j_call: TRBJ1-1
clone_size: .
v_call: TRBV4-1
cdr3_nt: TGCGCCAGCAGCCAAACAGGGGTGATTACTGAAGCTTTCTTT
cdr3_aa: CASSQTGVITEAFF

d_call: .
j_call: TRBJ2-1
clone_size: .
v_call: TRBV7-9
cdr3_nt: TGTGCCAGCACCCTGTGGGGCGAGCAGTTCTTC
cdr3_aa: CASTLWGEQFF

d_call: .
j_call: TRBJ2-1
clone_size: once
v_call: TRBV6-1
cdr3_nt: TGTGCCAGCAACCCACGTGGTTTCTATGAGCAGTTCTTC
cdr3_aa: CASNPRGFYEQFF

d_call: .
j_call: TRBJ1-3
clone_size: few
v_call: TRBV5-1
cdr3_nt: TGCGCCAGCAGCTTGGACCCGGTTTCTGGAAACACCATATATTTT
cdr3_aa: CASSLDPVSGNTIYF